This TCR beta chain was recorded in a study of shared clonotypes between healthy human individuals. CDR3 length: 14 amino acids. V lost 4 bases to trimming and J lost 5 bases, with 15 bases between them. Per the germline V gene, CDR1 is SGHRS and CDR2 is YFSETQ. Measured with immunoSEQ multiplex PCR; TCRdb has only the in-frame clones, and not every one. The table has over a million clones, approximately 80% seen once. Input material: memory CD4+ T cells from PBMCs. Subset noted: CD45RA-negative fraction. The receptor was isolated from a man aged 18 to 30 in good health. Some clones in this sample may be carry-over from other donors' samples. This chain uses TRBV5-1 with TRBJ2-5; D perhaps matches TRBD1 (6 bases). CDR3 in DNA: TGCGCCAGCAGCCGGTGGGGGCGCGGGGAGACCCAGTACTTC. This gives the protein CASSRWGRGETQYF.